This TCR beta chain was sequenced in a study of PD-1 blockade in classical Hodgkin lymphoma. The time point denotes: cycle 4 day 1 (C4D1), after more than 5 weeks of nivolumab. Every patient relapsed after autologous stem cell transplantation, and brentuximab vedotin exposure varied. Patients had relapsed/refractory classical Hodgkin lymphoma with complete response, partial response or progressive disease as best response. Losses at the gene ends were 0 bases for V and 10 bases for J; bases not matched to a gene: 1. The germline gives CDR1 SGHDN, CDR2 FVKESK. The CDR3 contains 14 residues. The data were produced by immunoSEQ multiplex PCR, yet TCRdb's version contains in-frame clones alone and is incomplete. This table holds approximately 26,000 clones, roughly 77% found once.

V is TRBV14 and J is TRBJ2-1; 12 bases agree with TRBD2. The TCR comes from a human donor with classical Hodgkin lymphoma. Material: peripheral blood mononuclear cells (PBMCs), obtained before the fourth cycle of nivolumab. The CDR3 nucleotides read TGTGCCAGCAGCCAAGAACTAGCGGGAGGAGAGCAGTTCTTC. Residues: CASSQELAGGEQFF.